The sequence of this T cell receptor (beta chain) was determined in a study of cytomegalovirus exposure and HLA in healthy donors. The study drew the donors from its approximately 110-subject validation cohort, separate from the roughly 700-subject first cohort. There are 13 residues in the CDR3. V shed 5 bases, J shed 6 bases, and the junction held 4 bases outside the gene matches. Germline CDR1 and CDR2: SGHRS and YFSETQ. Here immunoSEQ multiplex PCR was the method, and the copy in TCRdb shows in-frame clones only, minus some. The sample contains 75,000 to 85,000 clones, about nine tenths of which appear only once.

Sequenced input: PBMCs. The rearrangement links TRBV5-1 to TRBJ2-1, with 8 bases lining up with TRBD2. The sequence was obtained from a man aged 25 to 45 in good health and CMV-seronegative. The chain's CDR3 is CASRGTRINEQFF. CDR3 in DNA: TGCGCCAGCAGGGGGACTAGAATCAATGAGCAGTTCTTC.